The entry below gives a single T cell receptor (beta chain) sequence along with its context. This specimen belongs to a study of blood T cell repertoires in COVID-19. Background on the study: Samples taken during acute and convalescent COVID-19 were collected in the United States, Italy and Spain. In each case, the material was cDNA or gDNA derived from T cells, B-cell-depleted T cells, or PBMCs.

Seattle researchers signed up patients amid active infection and tracked them longitudinally. Germline CDR1 reads MDHEN; CDR2 reads SYDVKM. V dropped 5 bases and J dropped 0; count of bases not matched to a gene: 7. The CDR3 spans 15 residues. Authors' methods: Reference gene primer amplification yielded estimated nucleated cell counts. Data came from immunoSEQ multiplex PCR; TCRdb stores just in-frame clones and leaves some out. V and J calls and clone size are as listed in that table; D and trimming were resolved from the DNA. The repertoire holds approximately 33,000 clones, approximately 86% seen once, with roughly 7.9% in the top ten.

The specimen was peripheral blood. V and J are TRBV28 and TRBJ2-7; 7 nucleotides line up with TRBD1. The TCR originated in a man in his sixties with COVID-19, enrolled during active disease. The CDR3 here is CASSPLGDSSYEQYF. The CDR3 DNA follows: TGTGCCAGCAGTCCGCTAGGGGACAGCTCCTACGAGCAGTACTTC.